The 16 T cell receptor beta chains listed next were all sequenced from one sample in a study of CD8+CD57+ T cells in acquired aplastic anemia. Template material for TCR beta VDJ and CDR3 profiling consisted of genomic DNA. Each CDR3 protein is one row after TCRdb ran MiXCR on the reads. The table records around 180,000 distinct CDR3 sequences, around 48% of them present only once. Only patients with CD8+CD57+ cell expansion on flow cytometry were chosen for sequencing. Sequencing used sorted CD4+, CD8+, or CD8+CD57+ T cells (not recorded which) from PBMCs. These receptors came from a human donor with aplastic anemia.

As regards this clonotype: A read error may account for a junction end that differs from germline. V and J are TRBV7-6 and TRBJ2-2; 7 bases are a match to TRBD1. CDR3 size: 16 residues. Germline V gene sequence: CDR1 SGHVS, CDR2 FNYEAQ. The CDR3 reads CASSLVTGLGDGELFF. The DNA of the CDR3 is TGTGCTAGCAGCTTAGTGACAGGGCTAGGTGACGGGGAGCTGTTTTTT.

The CDR3 nucleotides are TGTGCCAGTAGTATAGCAGGGAAGAATACGCAGTATTTT. Protein sequence: CASSIAGKNTQYF. The chain combines TRBV19 with TRBJ2-3, with D perhaps TRBD1 (5 bases). This CDR3 is built from 13 residues. Trimming left V 1 base short and J 7 bases short, with 9 bases between. The V gene's germline CDR1 is LNHDA and CDR2 SQIVND (reference sequence).

CDR3 region: CASSPETGGYGYTF. CDR3 in DNA: TGTGCCAGCAGCCCCGAGACAGGGGGCTATGGCTACACCTTC. This chain links TRBV7-9 with TRBJ1-2; TRBD1 matches at 9 bases. With V trimmed by 5 bases and J by 4 bases, 5 bases remained unmatched. The CDR3 contains 14 residues. Per germline, CDR1 SEHNR and CDR2 FQNEAQ (reference sequence).

Note on this clonotype: The junction departs from germline at one end; a sequencing error may be responsible. In DNA, the CDR3 is TGTGCTAGCAGCTTATCAAAGTCTAGCTTCAATGAGCAGTTCTTC. Translating it yields CASSLSKSSFNEQFF. The chain recombines TRBV7-7 with TRBJ2-1, with D possibly TRBD2 on 5 matching bases. Germline loops: CDR1 SSHAT, CDR2 FNYEAQ (reference sequence). This CDR3 contains 15 residues.

The chain links TRBV2 to TRBJ2-3, with 11 bases aligning to TRBD1. The V gene end was trimmed by 6 bases and the J gene end by 4 bases; junction bases not matched to a gene: 0. The germline CDR1 and CDR2 sequences are SNHLY and FYNNEI. This CDR3 contains 13 residues. CDR3 protein: CASRGQGADTQYF. For the CDR3, the DNA is TGTGCCAGCAGGGGACAGGGGGCAGATACGCAGTATTTT.

The chain employs TRBV10-2 and TRBJ2-7; 8 positions agree with TRBD1. The germline V gene encodes CDR1 WSHSY and CDR2 SAAADI. V shed 5 bases and J 2 bases; nucleotides not matched to a gene: 5. The CDR3 is 14 amino acids. CDR3 in DNA: TGCGCCAGCAGTTTGACAGGGGAAACCTACGAGCAGTACTTC. Protein sequence: CASSLTGETYEQYF.

Details on this clonotype: This may arise from a read error, as a much more abundant clone is one base away. The rearrangement uses TRBV4-3 and TRBJ1-1, with 8 bases fitting TRBD1. V was clipped by 3 bases and J by 1 base; unmatched bases: 4. The V gene's germline CDR1 is LGHNA and CDR2 YSLEER. The CDR3 is 15 amino acids. The DNA for the CDR3 is TGCGCCAGCAGCCACCCCGGGACAGGGAACACTGAAGCTTTCTTT. Its translation is CASSHPGTGNTEAFF.

The CDR3 region has the DNA TGCGCCAGCGCTAGTACAGGCAACACCGGGGAGCTGTTTTTT. Encoded protein: CASASTGNTGELFF. The chain couples TRBV5-1 to TRBJ2-2, with D possibly being TRBD1 (5 bases). The CDR3 is 14 amino acids. Per the germline V gene, CDR1 is SGHRS and CDR2 is YFSETQ. Trimming took off 7 bases at V and 2 bases at J, with 12 bases between the two ends. Full variable domain (rest looked up from reference TRBV5-1 and TRBJ2-2): KAGVTQTPRYLIKTRGQQVTLSCSPISGHRSVSWYQQTPGQGLQFLFEYFSETQRNKGNFPGRFSGRQFSNSRSEMNVSTLELGDSALYLCASASTGNTGELFFGEGSRLTVL.

This chain links TRBV29-1 with TRBJ2-1, with 7 bases lining up with TRBD1. This CDR3 has 13 residues. Germline CDR1 reads SQVTM; CDR2 reads ANQGSEA. J was trimmed by 2 bases and V by 4 bases; bases with no gene match: 2. The DNA for the CDR3 is TGCAGCGTTGTCGACAGGGCCTACAATGAGCAGTTCTTC. Translation gives CSVVDRAYNEQFF.

The chain carries TRBV7-3 and TRBJ2-7; no clear D. In germline, CDR1 is SGHTA, CDR2 FQGTGA. Trimming cost V 1 base and J 6 bases, with 10 bases left between them. The CDR3 contains 13 residues. The CDR3 bases are TGTGCCAGCAGCTTAAGTCCTGAGTCCGAGCAGTACTTC. This codes for CASSLSPESEQYF.

The V gene is TRBV18, the J gene TRBJ1-5; 8 nucleotides align to TRBD1. Trimming cost V 8 bases and J 7 bases; bases outside gene matches: 7. The CDR3 length is 13 residues. CDR1 and CDR2 (germline): KGHSH, LQKENI. CDR3 sequence reads: CASARQGNQPQHF. The CDR3 bases are TGTGCCAGCGCGAGACAGGGGAACCAGCCCCAGCATTTT.

This chain joins TRBV25-1 and TRBJ2-4, with 16 bases aligning to TRBD2. V trimming: 6 bases; J trimming: 10 bases; junction bases outside the gene matches: 21. This CDR3 comprises 20 residues. Germline loops: CDR1 MGHDK, CDR2 SYGVNS. The CDR3 sequence is CASRGDRGLAGGPRELIQYF. CDR3 DNA sequence: TGTGCCAGCAGGGGGGACAGGGGACTAGCGGGAGGGCCCAGAGAGCTAATTCAGTACTTC. The full variable domain, completed using reference TRBV25-1 and TRBJ2-4, is EADIYQTPRYLVIGTGKKITLECSQTMGHDKMYWYQQDPGMELHLIHYSYGVNSTEKGDLSSESTVSRIRTEHFPLTLESARPSHTSQYLCASRGDRGLAGGPRELIQYFGAGTRLSVL.

This clonotype was seen a single time. The chain combines TRBV19 with TRBJ1-5, with D uncertain. CDR1 is LNHDA and CDR2 is SQIVND in the germline V gene (reference sequence). The CDR3 contains 12 residues. Between the trimmed V and J ends, which lost 5 bases and 1 base, there was a span of 3 bases. Here the CDR3 DNA reads TGTGCCAGTAGTCCGAGCAATCAGCCCCAGCATTTT. Translation gives CASSPSNQPQHF. The whole variable domain, filled in from reference TRBV19 and TRBJ1-5, reads DGGITQSPKYLFRKEGQNVTLSCEQNLNHDAMYWYRQDPGQGLRLIYYSQIVNDFQKGDIAEGYSVSREKKESFPLTVTSAQKNPTAFYLCASSPSNQPQHFGDGTRLSIL.

The V and J genes are TRBV3-1 and TRBJ2-7; 8 nucleotides line up with TRBD2. After removal of 4 bases from V and 2 bases from J, the junction contained 19 bases not matched to a gene. Germline V gene sequence: CDR1 LGHDT, CDR2 YNNKEL (reference sequence). CDR3 size: 19 residues. The DNA for the CDR3 is TGTGCCAGCAGCCGCGGCGGGCTAGCGGGCGCAGAGGGGGCCTACGAGCAGTACTTC. Translation gives CASSRGGLAGAEGAYEQYF.

This clonotype was recorded a few times. This rearrangement joins TRBV7-6 to TRBJ1-2; D is unresolved. The CDR3 has 13 residues. CDR1 and CDR2 from the germline V gene are SGHVS and FNYEAQ. Between the trimmed V and J ends, which lost 1 base and 5 bases, there was a span of 8 bases. This CDR3 is CASSLGTGYGYTF. The DNA for the CDR3 is TGTGCCAGCAGCTTAGGGACGGGATATGGCTACACCTTC.

This clonotype was found many times. V is TRBV7-2 and J is TRBJ1-6; the D gene is possibly TRBD1 (6 bases). The CDR3 extends over 14 amino acids. Germline assignment: CDR1 SGHTA and CDR2 FQGNSA. The V end lost 3 bases, the J end lost 8 bases, and 11 bases lay between the germline ends. The CDR3 DNA reads TGTGCCAGCAGCTTTGGGCAGGGGTATTCACCCCTCCACTTT. As protein: CASSFGQGYSPLHF.